This T cell receptor (beta chain) is from a study of graft-versus-host responses after intestinal transplantation. Background on the study: The whole recipient group had anti-thymocyte globulin induction followed by tacrolimus and steroids for around 3 years.

The CDR3 length is 15 residues. The V gene's germline CDR1 is MNHEY and CDR2 SVGAGI. TCRdb keeps only in-frame clones here, not all; method: immunoSEQ multiplex PCR. The data hold around 39,000 clones, with approximately 95% observed a single time. The chain is built from TRBV6-5 and TRBJ2-5; the D gene is possibly TRBD1 (6 bases). The J call is in doubt because the DNA end fits TRBJ2-7 better. The specimen comprised PBMCs, sampled nearly 750 days after intestinal transplantation. The source of this sequence is a human patient who received an intestinal transplant, so some T cells may come from the graft donor. Here the CDR3 reads CASSYSAGDTYEQYF. The CDR3 bases are TGTGCCAGCAGTTACTCTGCAGGGGACACCTACGAGCAGTACTTC.